Listed below are T cell receptor beta chains from one sample, sequenced in a study of blood T cell repertoires in COVID-19. Using immunoSEQ multiplex PCR, the repertoire was profiled, and TCRdb retains in-frame clones only, with some absent. The repertoire has about 150,000 clones, 65% to 85% of them found once; the top ten carry under 13%. Sequencing was performed on peripheral blood. Receptors were obtained from a man aged 70 or older with active or convalescent COVID-19. Each CDR3 is given with its conserved first and last residue. Each record gives: V gene, CDR3 protein.

>TRBV18
CASSPDRVRTEAFF
>TRBV18
CASSPRDYFYEQYF
>TRBV5-4
CASSDRRQGYTEAFF
>TRBV9
CASSVGEGVGWFIQETQYF
>TRBV11-3
CASSLTGIQETQYF
>TRBV30
CAWSGGLAGVTDTQYF
>TRBV6-5
CASSYEENTEAFF
>TRBV5-4
CASSSPATGELFF
>TRBV5-4
CASSLSQGDNSPLHF
>TRBV6-5
CASSYRGQPNQPQHF
>TRBV5-5
CASSAGQADTGELFF
>TRBV7-9
CASSLMTGGVDEQYF
>TRBV18
CASSAERNYGYTF
>TRBV5-1
CASSHVQGFEQFF